The rows below give T cell receptor beta chains drawn from one sample of a study of blood T cell repertoires in COVID-19. The data were produced by immunoSEQ multiplex PCR, yet TCRdb's version contains in-frame clones alone and is incomplete. The profile shows around 310,000 clones, just under 90% of them singletons. Sequencing was done on a sample of PBMCs or T cells enriched from blood (not recorded which). The receptors derive from a woman in her twenties or thirties who had recovered from COVID-19. The CDR3 runs from the conserved cysteine through the conserved F or W. The order of the fields is D gene, J gene, clone size, V gene, CDR3 length, CDR3 protein, CDR3 DNA. The D gene is left open where the match is weak. The listing skips clone size in some rows; elsewhere it reads once, few, many or a size class.

d_call: TRBD2
j_call: TRBJ2-3
clone_size: NA
v_call: TRBV7-2
cdr3_length: 18
cdr3_aa: CASSLVGRLAGDADTQYF
cdr3_nt: TGTGCCAGCAGCTTAGTTGGTCGGCTAGCGGGAGACGCAGATACGCAGTATTTT

d_call: TRBD2
j_call: TRBJ2-1
clone_size: NA
v_call: TRBV12-3/TRBV12-4
cdr3_length: 13
cdr3_aa: CASSLGGSNEQFF
cdr3_nt: TGTGCCAGCAGTTTAGGCGGGAGCAATGAGCAGTTCTTC

d_call: NA
j_call: TRBJ2-3
clone_size: NA
v_call: TRBV27
cdr3_length: 16
cdr3_aa: CASSLFRAGDTDTQYF
cdr3_nt: TGTGCCAGCAGTTTATTCCGGGCAGGGGACACAGATACGCAGTATTTT

d_call: NA
j_call: TRBJ1-1
clone_size: NA
v_call: TRBV10-2
cdr3_length: 13
cdr3_aa: CASGTQGDTEAFF
cdr3_nt: TGCGCCAGCGGCACCCAGGGTGACACTGAAGCTTTCTTT

d_call: NA
j_call: TRBJ1-2
clone_size: NA
v_call: TRBV6-5
cdr3_length: 15
cdr3_aa: CASSYSVNLHNGYTF
cdr3_nt: TGTGCCAGCAGTTACTCGGTCAACCTGCACAATGGCTACACCTTC

d_call: NA
j_call: TRBJ2-7
clone_size: NA
v_call: TRBV21-1
cdr3_length: 12
cdr3_aa: CASSRDSYEQYF
cdr3_nt: TGTGCCAGCAGTCGGGACTCCTACGAGCAGTACTTC

d_call: TRBD1
j_call: TRBJ1-5
clone_size: once
v_call: TRBV30
cdr3_length: 13
cdr3_aa: CAFRQGRDQPQHF
cdr3_nt: TGTGCCTTTAGACAGGGAAGGGATCAGCCCCAGCATTTT

d_call: TRBD2
j_call: TRBJ2-7
clone_size: NA
v_call: TRBV29-1
cdr3_length: 12
cdr3_aa: CSVASGTYEQYF
cdr3_nt: TGCAGCGTGGCTAGCGGGACCTACGAGCAGTACTTC

d_call: TRBD1
j_call: TRBJ2-7
clone_size: NA
v_call: TRBV18
cdr3_length: 14
cdr3_aa: CASSPQDRGDEQYF
cdr3_nt: TGTGCCAGCTCACCACAGGACAGGGGGGACGAGCAGTACTTC

d_call: NA
j_call: TRBJ1-5
clone_size: NA
v_call: TRBV27
cdr3_length: 15
cdr3_aa: CASSSGNPSNQPQHF
cdr3_nt: TGTGCCAGCAGTTCAGGTAACCCAAGCAATCAGCCCCAGCATTTT